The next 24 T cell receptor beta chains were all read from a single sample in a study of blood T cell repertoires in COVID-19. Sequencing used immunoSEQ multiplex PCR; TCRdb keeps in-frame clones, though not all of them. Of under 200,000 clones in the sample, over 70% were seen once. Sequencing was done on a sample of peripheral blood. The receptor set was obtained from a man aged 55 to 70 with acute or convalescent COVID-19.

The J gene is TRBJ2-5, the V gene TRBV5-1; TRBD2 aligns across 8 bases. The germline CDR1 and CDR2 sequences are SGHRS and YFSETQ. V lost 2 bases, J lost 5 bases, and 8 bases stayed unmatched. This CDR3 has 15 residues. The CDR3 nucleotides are TGCGCCAGCAGCTTCCAGCGGGAGAGGGTGGAGACCCAGTACTTC. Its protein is CASSFQRERVETQYF.

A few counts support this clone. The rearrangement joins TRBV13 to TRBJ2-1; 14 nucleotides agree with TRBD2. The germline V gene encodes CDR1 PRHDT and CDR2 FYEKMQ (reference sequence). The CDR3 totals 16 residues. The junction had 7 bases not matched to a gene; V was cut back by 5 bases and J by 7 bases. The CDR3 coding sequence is TGTGCCAGCAGCACACGACTAGCGGGAGGGCCGAATGAGCAGTTCTTC. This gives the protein CASSTRLAGGPNEQFF.

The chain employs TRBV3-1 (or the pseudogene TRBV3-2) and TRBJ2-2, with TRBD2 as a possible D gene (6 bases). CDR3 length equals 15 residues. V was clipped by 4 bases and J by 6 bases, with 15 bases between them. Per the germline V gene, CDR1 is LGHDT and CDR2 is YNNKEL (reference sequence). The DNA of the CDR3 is TGTGCCAGCAGCCCGCGACTAGTCGGCGCCGGGGAGCTGTTTTTT. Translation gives CASSPRLVGAGELFF.

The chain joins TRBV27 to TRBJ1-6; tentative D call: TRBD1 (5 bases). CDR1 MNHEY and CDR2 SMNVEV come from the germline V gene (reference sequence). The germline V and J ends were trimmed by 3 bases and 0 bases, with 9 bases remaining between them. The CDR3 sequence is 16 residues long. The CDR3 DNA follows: TGTGCCAGCAGTTTTGGGGGGAGCTCCTATAATTCACCCCTCCACTTT. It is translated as CASSFGGSSYNSPLHF.

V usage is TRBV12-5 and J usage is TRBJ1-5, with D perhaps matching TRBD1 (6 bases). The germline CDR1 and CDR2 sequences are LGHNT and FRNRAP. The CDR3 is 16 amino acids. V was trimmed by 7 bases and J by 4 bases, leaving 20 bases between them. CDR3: CASALLGGGRNQPQHF. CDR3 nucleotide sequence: TGTGCTAGTGCCTTACTAGGGGGGGGCCGGAATCAGCCCCAGCATTTT. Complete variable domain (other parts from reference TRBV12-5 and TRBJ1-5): DARVTQTPRHKVTEMGQEVTMRCQPILGHNTVFWYRQTMMQGLELLAYFRNRAPLDDSGMPKDRFSAEMPDATLATLKIQPSEPRDSAVYFCASALLGGGRNQPQHFGDGTRLSIL.

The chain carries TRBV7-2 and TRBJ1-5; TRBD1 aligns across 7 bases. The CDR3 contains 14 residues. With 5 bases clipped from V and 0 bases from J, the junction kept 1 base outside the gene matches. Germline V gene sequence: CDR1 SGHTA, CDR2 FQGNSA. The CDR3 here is CASSRDSSNQPQHF. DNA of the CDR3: TGTGCCAGCAGCCGGGACAGTAGCAATCAGCCCCAGCATTTT.

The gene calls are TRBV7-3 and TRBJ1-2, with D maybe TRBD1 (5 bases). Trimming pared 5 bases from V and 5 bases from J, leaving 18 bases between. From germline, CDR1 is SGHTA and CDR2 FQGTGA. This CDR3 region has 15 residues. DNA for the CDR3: TGTGCCAGCAGCCCAACGGGAGGGACGCCTTATGGCTACACCTTC. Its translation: CASSPTGGTPYGYTF.

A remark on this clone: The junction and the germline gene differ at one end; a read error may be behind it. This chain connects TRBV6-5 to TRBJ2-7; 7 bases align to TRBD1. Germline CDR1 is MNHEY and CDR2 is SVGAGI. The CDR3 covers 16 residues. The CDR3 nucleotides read TGTGCCAGCAGTCACTCAGGGCAGGGGGTTCCGTACGAGCAGTACTTC. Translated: CASSHSGQGVPYEQYF.

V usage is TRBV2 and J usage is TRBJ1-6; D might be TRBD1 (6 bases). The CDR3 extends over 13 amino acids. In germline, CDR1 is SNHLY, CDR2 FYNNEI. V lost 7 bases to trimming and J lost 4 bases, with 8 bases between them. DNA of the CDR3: TGTGCCAGCATAGGACAGTATAATTCACCCCTCCACTTT. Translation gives CASIGQYNSPLHF. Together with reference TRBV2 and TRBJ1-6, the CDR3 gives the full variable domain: EPEVTQTPSHQVTQMGQEVILRCVPISNHLYFYWYRQILGQKVEFLVSFYNNEISEKSEIFDDQFSVERPDGSNFTLKIRSTKLEDSAMYFCASIGQYNSPLHFGNGTRLTVT.

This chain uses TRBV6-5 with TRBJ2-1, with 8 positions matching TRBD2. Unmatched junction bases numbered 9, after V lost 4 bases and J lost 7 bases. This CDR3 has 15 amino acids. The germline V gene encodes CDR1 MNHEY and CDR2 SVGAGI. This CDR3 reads CASSSTGGAGNEQFF. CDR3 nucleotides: TGTGCCAGCAGTTCCACCGGGGGGGCAGGGAATGAGCAGTTCTTC.

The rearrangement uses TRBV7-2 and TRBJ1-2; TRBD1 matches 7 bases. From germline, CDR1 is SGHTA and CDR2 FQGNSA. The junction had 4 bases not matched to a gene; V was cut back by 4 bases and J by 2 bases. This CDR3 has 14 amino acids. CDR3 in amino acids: CASSSPTGNYGYTF. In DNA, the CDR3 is TGTGCCAGCAGCTCCCCGACAGGGAACTATGGCTACACCTTC.

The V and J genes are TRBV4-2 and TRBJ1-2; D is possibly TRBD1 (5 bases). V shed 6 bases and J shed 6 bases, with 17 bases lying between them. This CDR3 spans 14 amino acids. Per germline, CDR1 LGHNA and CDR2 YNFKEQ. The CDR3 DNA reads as TGTGCCAGCAGGATGGGCCAGGGAGGACATGGCTACACCTTC. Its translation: CASRMGQGGHGYTF.

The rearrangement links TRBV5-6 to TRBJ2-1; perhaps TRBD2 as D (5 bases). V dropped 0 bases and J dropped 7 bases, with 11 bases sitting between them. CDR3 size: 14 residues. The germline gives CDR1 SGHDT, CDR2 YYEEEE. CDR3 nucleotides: TGTGCCAGCAGCTTGGTTGGGAGTAGTAATGAGCAGTTCTTC. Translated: CASSLVGSSNEQFF.

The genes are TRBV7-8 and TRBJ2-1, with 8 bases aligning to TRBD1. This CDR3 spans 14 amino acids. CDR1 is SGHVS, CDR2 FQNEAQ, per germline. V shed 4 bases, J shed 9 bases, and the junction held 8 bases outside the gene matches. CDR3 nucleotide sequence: TGTGCCAGCAGCTACGGACAGGGATCGGGTGAGCAGTTCTTC. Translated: CASSYGQGSGEQFF.

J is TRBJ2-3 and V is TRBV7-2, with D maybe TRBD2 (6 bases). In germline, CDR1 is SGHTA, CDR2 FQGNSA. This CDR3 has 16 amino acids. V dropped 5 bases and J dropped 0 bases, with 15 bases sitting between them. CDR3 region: CASSTRLDASTDTQYF. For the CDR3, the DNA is TGTGCCAGCAGCACCCGACTAGATGCTAGCACAGATACGCAGTATTTT.

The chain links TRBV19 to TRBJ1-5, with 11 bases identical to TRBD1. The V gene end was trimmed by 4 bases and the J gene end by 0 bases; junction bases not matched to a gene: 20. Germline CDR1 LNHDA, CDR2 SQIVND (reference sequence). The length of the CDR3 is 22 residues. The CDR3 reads CASSNRRTGGLQGLYSNQPQHF. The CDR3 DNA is TGTGCCAGTAGTAACCGTCGGACAGGGGGCCTTCAAGGACTTTATAGCAATCAGCCCCAGCATTTT.

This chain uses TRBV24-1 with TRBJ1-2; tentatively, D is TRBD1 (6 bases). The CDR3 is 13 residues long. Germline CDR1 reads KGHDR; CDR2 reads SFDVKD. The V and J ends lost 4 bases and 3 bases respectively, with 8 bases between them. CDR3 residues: CATSEGGDYGYTF. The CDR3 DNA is TGTGCCACCAGTGAAGGGGGTGACTATGGCTACACCTTC.

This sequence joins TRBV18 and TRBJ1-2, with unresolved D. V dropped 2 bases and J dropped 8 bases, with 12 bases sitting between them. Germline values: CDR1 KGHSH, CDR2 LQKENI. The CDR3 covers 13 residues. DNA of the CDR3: TGTGCCAGCTCACCAAGCCGCGAATCAGGCTACACCTTC. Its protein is CASSPSRESGYTF.

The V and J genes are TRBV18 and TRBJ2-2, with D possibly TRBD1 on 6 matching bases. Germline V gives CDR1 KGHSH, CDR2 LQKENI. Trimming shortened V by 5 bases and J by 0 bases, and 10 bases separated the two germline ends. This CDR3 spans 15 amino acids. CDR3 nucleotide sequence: TGTGCCAGCTCAAGGGGGACCACGAACACCGGGGAGCTGTTTTTT. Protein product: CASSRGTTNTGELFF.

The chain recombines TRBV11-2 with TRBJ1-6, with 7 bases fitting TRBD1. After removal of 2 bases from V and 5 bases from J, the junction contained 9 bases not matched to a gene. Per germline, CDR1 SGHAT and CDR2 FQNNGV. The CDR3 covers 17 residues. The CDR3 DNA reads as TGTGCCAGCAGCTTAACGACAGGGAAAAGAAATAATTCACCCCTCCACTTT. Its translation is CASSLTTGKRNNSPLHF. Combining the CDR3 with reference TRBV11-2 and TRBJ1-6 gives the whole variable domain EAGVAQSPRYKIIEKRQSVAFWCNPISGHATLYWYQQILGQGPKLLIQFQNNGVVDDSQLPKDRFSAERLKGVDSTLKIQPAKLEDSAVYLCASSLTTGKRNNSPLHFGNGTRLTVT.

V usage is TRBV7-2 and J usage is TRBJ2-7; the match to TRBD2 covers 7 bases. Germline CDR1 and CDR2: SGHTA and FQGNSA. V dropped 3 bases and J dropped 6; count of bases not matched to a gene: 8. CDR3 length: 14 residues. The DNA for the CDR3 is TGTGCCAGCAGCTTCAGAGCGGGGTATGGCGAGCAGTACTTC. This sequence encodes CASSFRAGYGEQYF.

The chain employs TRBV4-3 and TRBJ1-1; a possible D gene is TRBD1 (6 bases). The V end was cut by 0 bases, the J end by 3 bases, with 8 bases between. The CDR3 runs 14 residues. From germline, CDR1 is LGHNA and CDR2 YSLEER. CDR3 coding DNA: TGCGCCAGCAGCCAAGAACAGGGAGACACTGAAGCTTTCTTT. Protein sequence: CASSQEQGDTEAFF.

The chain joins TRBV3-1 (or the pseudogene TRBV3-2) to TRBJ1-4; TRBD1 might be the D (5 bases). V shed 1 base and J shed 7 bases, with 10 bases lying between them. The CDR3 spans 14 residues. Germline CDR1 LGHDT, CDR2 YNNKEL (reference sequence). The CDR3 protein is CASSQGGTGEKLFF. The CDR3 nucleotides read TGTGCCAGCAGCCAAGGGGGGACTGGTGAAAAACTGTTTTTT.

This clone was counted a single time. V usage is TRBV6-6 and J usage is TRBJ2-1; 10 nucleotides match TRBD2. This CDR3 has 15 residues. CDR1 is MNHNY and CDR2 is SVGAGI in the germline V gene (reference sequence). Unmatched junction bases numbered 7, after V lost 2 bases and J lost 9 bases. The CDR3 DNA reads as TGTGCCAGCAGTTACGTCAGCGGGGGGGCAGGTGAGCAGTTCTTC. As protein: CASSYVSGGAGEQFF.